This T cell receptor beta chain was retrieved from a study of cytomegalovirus exposure and HLA in healthy donors. General observations from the study: Most TCR sequences showed up rarely, but some public TCRs showed up in many donors. The study labeled more than 150 TCR beta chains cytomegalovirus-associated.

Regarding this clone: The antigen remains unidentified.

PCR amplification relied on 60 Vbeta primers (plus 13 Jbeta primers). Sequencing was performed with immunoSEQ multiplex PCR; in TCRdb, only in-frame clones are kept and a portion is missing. Of 150,000 to 200,000 clones listed, approximately 85% are singletons. The specimen was PBMCs. The TCR was taken from a man aged 18 to 29 in good health and CMV-seropositive.

CDR3 in DNA: TGTGCTAGTGGGCTACAGGGAAAAAGGGCCACTGAAGCTTTCTTT. Protein product: CASGLQGKRATEAFF. The chain links TRBV12-5 to TRBJ1-1; D is possibly TRBD1 (6 bases). The CDR3 loop spans 15 amino acids. CDR1 is LGHNT, CDR2 FRNRAP, per germline. Trimming pared 6 bases from V and 4 bases from J, leaving 18 bases between. The full variable domain, in which reference TRBV12-5 and TRBJ1-1 provide the parts outside the CDR3, is DARVTQTPRHKVTEMGQEVTMRCQPILGHNTVFWYRQTMMQGLELLAYFRNRAPLDDSGMPKDRFSAEMPDATLATLKIQPSEPRDSAVYFCASGLQGKRATEAFFGQGTRLTVV.